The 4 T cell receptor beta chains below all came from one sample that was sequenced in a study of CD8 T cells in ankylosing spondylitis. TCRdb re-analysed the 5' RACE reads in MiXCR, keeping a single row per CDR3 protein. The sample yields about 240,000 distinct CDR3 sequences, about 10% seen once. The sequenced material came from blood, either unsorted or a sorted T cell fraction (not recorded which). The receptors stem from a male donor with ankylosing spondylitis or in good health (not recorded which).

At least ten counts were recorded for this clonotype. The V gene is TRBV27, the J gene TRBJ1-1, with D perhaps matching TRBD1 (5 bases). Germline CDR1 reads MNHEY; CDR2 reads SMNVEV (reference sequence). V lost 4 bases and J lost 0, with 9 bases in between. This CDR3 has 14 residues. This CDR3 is CASSYSDMNTEAFF. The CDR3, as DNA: TGTGCCAGCAGTTATTCGGACATGAACACTGAAGCTTTCTTT.

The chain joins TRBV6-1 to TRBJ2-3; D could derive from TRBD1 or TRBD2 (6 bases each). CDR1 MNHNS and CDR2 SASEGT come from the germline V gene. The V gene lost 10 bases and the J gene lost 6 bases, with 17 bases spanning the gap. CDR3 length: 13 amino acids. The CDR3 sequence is CATTTRGHDTQYF. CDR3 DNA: TGTGCCACGACAACACGGGGGCATGATACGCAGTATTTT.

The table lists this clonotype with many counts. CDR3 residues: CASSGSFNEKLFF. CDR3 nucleotides: TGTGCCAGCAGTGGCAGCTTTAATGAAAAACTGTTTTTT. The chain employs TRBV12-3 or TRBV12-4 and TRBJ1-4; D remains unclear. The ends were cut back, 5 bases at V and 4 bases at J, with 8 bases in the middle. This CDR3 has 13 residues.

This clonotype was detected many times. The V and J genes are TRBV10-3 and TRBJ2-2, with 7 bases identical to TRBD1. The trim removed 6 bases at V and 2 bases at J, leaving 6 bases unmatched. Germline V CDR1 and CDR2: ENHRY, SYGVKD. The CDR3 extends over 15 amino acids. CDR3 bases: TGTGCCATCAGCCGGGGACAGTCTAACACCGGGGAGCTGTTTTTT. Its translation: CAISRGQSNTGELFF.